This T cell receptor (beta chain) emerged from a study of T cells in tuberculosis. The wider study: Sequenced TCRs come from CD1B-GMM tetramer-binding T cells. In South Africa, adults with active tuberculosis were compared with IGRA-negative and latently infected IGRA-positive adolescents.

A note on this clone: What it binds is not known.

Here immunoSEQ multiplex PCR was the method, and the copy in TCRdb shows in-frame clones only, minus some. The data hold 29,000 or so clones, with around 90% observed a single time. Overall study results and limits: Smaller distances to GMM-specific TCRs suggested their expansion in active tuberculosis. Selection depended on which cryopreserved specimens were available.

Noted time point: new active TB diagnosis, blood taken before or within 7 days of starting treatment. The receptor's source is an adult with tuberculosis. The specimen was PBMCs, collected at tuberculosis diagnosis.

CDR3 sequence reads: CASSAGLAGRETGELFF. DNA for the CDR3: TGTGCCAGCAGCGCGGGACTAGCGGGGCGCGAGACCGGGGAGCTGTTTTTT. The rearrangement uses TRBV7-6 and TRBJ2-2, with 13 bases identical to TRBD2. Per germline, CDR1 SGHVS and CDR2 FNYEAQ. The CDR3 spans 17 residues. Unmatched junction bases numbered 8, after V lost 5 bases and J lost 5 bases.